This T cell receptor (beta chain) was identified in a study of tumor and adjacent non-tumor tissue in lung cancer. Notes on this clonotype: One junction end disagrees with the germline gene, perhaps due to a read error.

The template was RNA from unsorted bulk tissue. The normal lung tissue was taken more than 3 cm from the tumor edge. Donors were chemotherapy-naive, newly diagnosed lung cancer surgical patients in China, August–late 2014. The library came from three nested PCR rounds adapted from ARM-PCR protocols. TCRdb recomputed calls from the multiplex PCR reads with MiXCR, one row per CDR3 protein. The sample lists roughly 90,000 distinct CDR3 sequences; around three quarters were seen once. Input material: distant non-tumor lung tissue. This sequence originates from a woman aged 45-65 years with non-small cell lung cancer.

The CDR3 sequence is CTSSRLGHRLTEELFF. The CDR3 DNA sequence: TGTACCAGCAGTCGCCTTGGACACAGGCTAACCGAAGAGCTGTTTTTT. This sequence joins TRBV6-2 or TRBV6-3 and TRBJ2-2; D is possibly TRBD1 (5 bases). The CDR3 has 16 amino acids. Germline V lookup: CDR1 MNHEY, CDR2 SVGEGT.